This T cell receptor beta chain was recovered during a study of molecular identifiers for immune sequencing clone quantification. The CDR3 has 15 residues. Germline V gene sequence: CDR1 LGHNA, CDR2 YSLEER. The naive CD8 libraries originated from between about 18,000 and 1,000,000 sorted cells and drew on 10%, 30% or 50% RNA. Naive CD8 T cells, phenotype CD8+CD4-CCR7+CD45RA+, were sorted. TCRdb re-called the PCR reads with MiXCR, one entry per CDR3 protein. This table has around 460,000 distinct CDR3 sequences, approximately 25% appearing once. Whole-study results and caveats: Clone sizes could be underestimated for highly expanded clones when identical TCR molecules share a barcode.

This clonotype appeared once. What it recognizes is unknown. A junction boundary mismatches the germline segment, possibly from a read error. This sequence joins TRBV4-3 and TRBJ1-1; D unresolved. Material: naive CD8+ T cells from blood, with Jurkat cell RNA spiked in. As for subset: FACS-sorted CD8+CD4-CCR7+CD45RA+ naive T cells. This sequence was found in a human donor in good health. Some libraries in this study had Jurkat cell RNA spiked in. DNA of the CDR3: TGCGCCAGCAGCCAAGGAGCCTATTGGAACACTGACGCTTTCTTT. Translation gives CASSQGAYWNTDAFF.